This TCR beta chain originates from a study of CD8 T cells in Susac syndrome. Germline CDR1 GTSNPN, CDR2 SVGIG (reference sequence). Trimming left V 2 bases short and J 3 bases short, with 13 bases between. This CDR3 is built from 14 residues. With random hexamers, roughly 0.45 to 1 ug RNA was reverse transcribed. TCRdb redid the calling of the immunoSEQ multiplex PCR reads with MiXCR, one entry per CDR3 protein. The data contain 210,000 or so distinct CDR3 sequences, 94% of them singletons. The source of this sequence is a human donor with Susac syndrome. V is TRBV30 and J is TRBJ1-2; D is uncertain. The specimen was CD4+ T cells from PBMCs. The CDR3 nucleotides read TGTGCCTGGAGTAAAGGGTCACTTTACTATGGCTACACCTTC. It translates to CAWSKGSLYYGYTF.